The next 19 T cell receptor beta chains were all read from a single sample in a study of long-term antiretroviral therapy in people with HIV. With survey level as its setting, the immunoSEQ assay was v3.0. The repertoire was sequenced with immunoSEQ multiplex PCR; TCRdb's copy has only in-frame clones and lacks some. Of around 22,000 clones listed, over 75% were seen once; the top ten hold 7% to 8%. The starting material was unsorted PBMCs, obtained 1.8 years before starting antiretroviral therapy. These receptors all stem from a young woman with HIV.

This clone was observed once. The chain couples TRBV4-1 to TRBJ2-5; TRBD1 agrees at 7 bases. Germline trimming cut 3 bases from V and 1 base from J; bases unmatched to any gene: 5. The CDR3 loop spans 15 amino acids. Germline assignment: CDR1 MGHRA and CDR2 YSYEKL. In nucleotides, the CDR3 is TGCGCCAGCAGCCACATAAGGGACAGCCAAGAGACCCAGTACTTC. It yields the protein CASSHIRDSQETQYF.

This chain uses TRBV9 with TRBJ2-1; the match to TRBD2 covers 15 bases. The CDR3 runs to 16 residues. V shed 6 bases and J 4 bases; nucleotides not matched to a gene: 5. Looked up from germline, CDR1 is SGDLS and CDR2 is YYNGEE. DNA of the CDR3: TGTGCCAGCACCGGGACTAGCGGGGGGTCATACAATGAGCAGTTCTTC. It translates to CASTGTSGGSYNEQFF.

This chain joins TRBV9 and TRBJ2-7; 9 bases match TRBD1. The CDR3 runs to 16 residues. After removal of 4 bases from V and 5 bases from J, the junction contained 13 bases not matched to a gene. Germline V lookup: CDR1 SGDLS, CDR2 YYNGEE. Here the CDR3 reads CASSTNGQGIPNEQYF. The DNA for the CDR3 is TGTGCCAGCAGCACTAACGGACAGGGGATTCCGAACGAGCAGTACTTC.

V gene TRBV2 combines with J gene TRBJ1-2, with 10 positions matching TRBD1. The germline CDR1 and CDR2 sequences are SNHLY and FYNNEI. The J segment lost 6 bases and the V segment lost 2 bases, leaving 3 bases of the junction unmatched. The CDR3 totals 14 residues. CDR3: CASSELDRGDGYTF. CDR3 DNA sequence: TGTGCCAGCAGTGAACTGGACAGGGGGGATGGCTACACCTTC.

This chain joins TRBV5-6 and TRBJ1-1, with D perhaps TRBD1 (5 bases). Trimming shortened V by 0 bases and J by 3 bases, and 9 bases separated the two germline ends. Per germline, CDR1 SGHDT and CDR2 YYEEEE. CDR3 length: 14 residues. The chain's CDR3 is CASSLGGLDTEAFF. In DNA form, the CDR3 reads TGTGCCAGCAGCTTGGGGGGGTTAGACACTGAAGCTTTCTTT.

The chain recombines TRBV30 with TRBJ1-1; 9 positions agree with TRBD1. Germline V CDR1 and CDR2: GTSNPN, SVGIG (reference sequence). Trimming took 1 base from V and 6 from J; bases not matched to a gene: 6. The length of the CDR3 is 14 residues. This chain's CDR3 is CAWSGDRVSSEAFF. The DNA of the CDR3 is TGTGCCTGGAGTGGGGACAGGGTTAGTTCTGAAGCTTTCTTT.

This rearrangement joins TRBV6-1 to TRBJ2-5; D unresolved. The germline V gene encodes CDR1 MNHNS and CDR2 SASEGT. The CDR3 spans 15 residues. The V gene lost 0 bases and the J gene lost 1 base, with 9 bases spanning the gap. The CDR3, as DNA: TGTGCCAGCAGTGAAGCGCATAGGCCCCAAGAGACCCAGTACTTC. Its translation: CASSEAHRPQETQYF.

This clone was recorded once. The chain links TRBV10-1 to TRBJ2-3; D not resolved. CDR1 is WNHNN and CDR2 is SYGVQD in the germline V gene (reference sequence). Trimming stripped 2 bases from V and 3 bases from J, with 6 bases between. The length of the CDR3 is 13 residues. The CDR3 sequence is CASSEPGTDTQYF. For the CDR3, the DNA is TGCGCCAGCAGTGAGCCCGGAACAGATACGCAGTATTTT.

This clone was seen only once. This chain uses TRBV4-2 with TRBJ2-3; 8 positions match TRBD2. The CDR3 spans 16 residues. The germline V gene has CDR1 LGHNA and CDR2 YNFKEQ. V shed 7 bases and J 6 bases; nucleotides not matched to a gene: 15. CDR3 residues: CASNNLGAGGADTQYF. The DNA of the CDR3 is TGTGCCAGCAATAACCTTGGGGCGGGGGGTGCCGATACGCAGTATTTT.

CDR3 in DNA: TGCGCCAGCAGTAAGCCGGGACAGGGGGCGGGCGGCTACACCTTC. It translates to CASSKPGQGAGGYTF. J is TRBJ1-2 and V is TRBV10-2; TRBD1 matches at 12 bases. The V segment lost 5 bases and the J segment 8 bases; nucleotides outside the gene matches: 9. CDR3 length: 15 residues. From germline, CDR1 is WSHSY and CDR2 SAAADI.

This chain connects TRBV2 to TRBJ1-1; TRBD1 matches at 7 bases. The CDR3 totals 14 residues. The germline CDR1 and CDR2 sequences are SNHLY and FYNNEI. V gave up 7 bases and J gave up 0 bases; unmatched junction bases: 5. CDR3 sequence (DNA): TGTGCCAGCACTGTCAGGGGGGTGAACACTGAAGCTTTCTTT. Translated, it gives CASTVRGVNTEAFF. The whole variable domain, remainder taken from reference TRBV2 and TRBJ1-1, is EPEVTQTPSHQVTQMGQEVILRCVPISNHLYFYWYRQILGQKVEFLVSFYNNEISEKSEIFDDQFSVERPDGSNFTLKIRSTKLEDSAMYFCASTVRGVNTEAFFGQGTRLTVV.

This chain links TRBV5-1 with TRBJ2-2; 9 bases align to TRBD1. The CDR3 is 14 amino acids. V trimming: 2 bases; J trimming: 6 bases; junction bases outside the gene matches: 2. Germline V gene data show CDR1 as SGHRS and CDR2 as YFSETQ. The DNA for the CDR3 is TGCGCCAGCAGCTTAGGGACAGGGCCCGGGGAGCTGTTTTTT. Its protein is CASSLGTGPGELFF.

The chain uses TRBV6-1 and TRBJ1-6; D uncertain. Germline CDR1 reads MNHNS; CDR2 reads SASEGT. This CDR3 is built from 13 residues. The V end lost 8 bases, the J end lost 6 bases, and 11 bases lay between the germline ends. DNA for the CDR3: TGTGCCAGCGAGGGTGTACTTAATTCACCCCTCCACTTT. Translation gives CASEGVLNSPLHF.

The table lists this clone with a count of one. The CDR3 DNA sequence: TGCGCCAGCAGCTTGGGAGGGGGCGAGGGTTTACAAGAGACCCAGTACTTC. Amino acid sequence: CASSLGGGEGLQETQYF. The rearrangement links TRBV5-1 to TRBJ2-5, with TRBD1 matching 7 bases. Trimming removed 0 bases from V and 2 bases from J; junction bases left unmatched: 10. The CDR3 runs 17 residues. Per the germline V gene, CDR1 is SGHRS and CDR2 is YFSETQ.

The chain couples TRBV7-9 to TRBJ1-2; D ambiguous. The CDR3 sequence is 13 residues long. Germline V gene sequence: CDR1 SEHNR, CDR2 FQNEAQ (reference sequence). Between the trimmed V and J ends, which lost 3 bases and 13 bases, there was a span of 18 bases. CDR3 loop: CASSFGSLRACTF. The CDR3 DNA reads TGTGCCAGCAGCTTTGGAAGCCTCCGGGCCTGCACCTTC. Full variable domain (rest looked up from reference TRBV7-9 and TRBJ1-2): DTGVSQNPRHKITKRGQNVTFRCDPISEHNRLYWYRQTLGQGPEFLTYFQNEAQLEKSRLLSDRFSAERPKGSFSTLEIQRTEQGDSAMYLCASSFGSLRACTFGSGTRLTVV.

The genes are TRBV11-2 and TRBJ2-2; D is undetermined. CDR1 and CDR2 (germline): SGHAT, FQNNGV. The CDR3 is 13 amino acids. V dropped 6 bases and J dropped 0 bases, with 5 bases sitting between them. The CDR3 reads CASRTANTGELFF. The CDR3 nucleotides read TGTGCCAGCAGGACCGCGAACACCGGGGAGCTGTTTTTT.

The chain links TRBV6-1 to TRBJ1-6; D is unclear. Trimming removed 5 bases from V and 9 bases from J, with 17 bases in between. The CDR3 sequence is 15 residues long. The V gene's germline CDR1 is MNHNS and CDR2 SASEGT. The CDR3 protein is CASSSIGEISSPLHF. In DNA form, the CDR3 reads TGTGCCAGCAGTTCCATTGGGGAAATTAGTTCACCCCTCCACTTT.

This chain links TRBV27 with TRBJ1-4; 10 bases align to TRBD1. With V trimmed by 3 bases and J by 6 bases, 4 bases remained unmatched. This CDR3 has 15 amino acids. The germline V gene encodes CDR1 MNHEY and CDR2 SMNVEV (reference sequence). The CDR3 region has the DNA TGTGCCAGCAGTTTCCTCGGGACAGGGGATGAAAAACTGTTTTTT. Translated, it gives CASSFLGTGDEKLFF.

V is TRBV5-1 and J is TRBJ2-3; D ambiguous. The germline V and J ends were trimmed by 0 bases and 2 bases, with 7 bases remaining between them. The V gene's germline CDR1 is SGHRS and CDR2 YFSETQ. The CDR3 extends over 14 amino acids. The chain's CDR3 is CASSLDQITDTQYF. In DNA, the CDR3 is TGCGCCAGCAGCTTGGATCAGATCACAGATACGCAGTATTTT.